This passage covers 30 T cell receptor beta chains from one sample sequenced in a study of tissue T cells after allogeneic stem cell transplantation. The repertoire was sequenced with immunoSEQ multiplex PCR; TCRdb's copy has only in-frame clones and lacks some. The sample consists of over 3,500 clones, just under 75% of them appearing once. The starting material was left colon tissue, obtained at autopsy. These receptors all come from a woman aged 18 to 55 with breast cancer.

This chain links TRBV19 with TRBJ2-7; 9 bases match TRBD1. Germline V gives CDR1 LNHDA, CDR2 SQIVND (reference sequence). V shed 4 bases and J 1 base; nucleotides not matched to a gene: 5. The CDR3 runs to 15 residues. Written as DNA, the CDR3 is TGTGCCAGTAGTAACCGACAGGGGGGTTCCTACGAGCAGTACTTC. Protein: CASSNRQGGSYEQYF.

The rearrangement uses TRBV24-1 and TRBJ1-2; D is uncertain. There are 11 residues in the CDR3. Looked up from germline, CDR1 is KGHDR and CDR2 is SFDVKD. The V end lost 9 bases, the J end lost 3 bases, and 7 bases lay between the germline ends. CDR3 nucleotides: TGTGCCACCGGACTGCACTATGGCTACACCTTC. This codes for CATGLHYGYTF.

The genes are TRBV3-1 (or the pseudogene TRBV3-2) and TRBJ2-5, with D possibly being TRBD2 (6 bases). CDR3 length: 14 residues. Germline assignment: CDR1 LGHDT and CDR2 YNNKEL (reference sequence). Trimming took 0 bases from V and 5 from J, leaving 10 bases between them. CDR3 DNA: TGTGCCAGCAGCCAAGATGCTAGCGCGGAGACCCAGTACTTC. Its protein product is CASSQDASAETQYF.

This clone came up a few times. The chain couples TRBV5-5 to TRBJ2-7, with TRBD1 matching 7 bases. The J segment lost 2 bases and the V segment lost 4 bases, leaving 6 bases of the junction unmatched. Germline V gene lookup returns CDR1 SGHKS and CDR2 YYEKEE (reference sequence). This CDR3 has 14 residues. The CDR3: CASSQGQLAYEQYF. DNA of the CDR3: TGTGCCAGCAGCCAGGGACAGTTAGCCTACGAGCAGTACTTC.

The chain has TRBV6-5 and TRBJ1-2; TRBD1 agrees at 8 bases. The germline gives CDR1 MNHEY, CDR2 SVGAGI. The CDR3 is made up of 16 amino acids. Trimming took 4 bases from V and 2 from J; bases not matched to a gene: 9. Here the CDR3 DNA reads TGTGCCAGCAGTTGGACCGGGGACAGGCGCAACTATGGCTACACCTTC. Its translation is CASSWTGDRRNYGYTF.

V and J are TRBV6-2 or TRBV6-3 and TRBJ2-7; D not certain. In germline, CDR1 is MNHEY, CDR2 SVGEGT. Trimming shortened V by 0 bases and J by 1 base, and 10 bases separated the two germline ends. The length of the CDR3 is 15 residues. The CDR3 nucleotides read TGTGCCAGCAGTTACTCTAAGATAACTTCCTACGAGCAGTACTTC. Translating gives CASSYSKITSYEQYF.

A remark on this clone: Compared with germline, one end of the junction differs, possibly owing to a read error. The V gene is TRBV19, the J gene TRBJ2-3, with 8 positions matching TRBD1. This CDR3 has 14 amino acids. Germline V gives CDR1 LNHDA, CDR2 SQIVND (reference sequence). The CDR3 loop is CASSISGGTGTQYF. In DNA form, the CDR3 reads TGTGCCAGTAGTATAAGCGGCGGGACAGGTACGCAGTATTTT.

The chain joins TRBV5-1 to TRBJ2-3, with 7 bases that match TRBD2. V trimming: 6 bases; J trimming: 0 bases; junction bases outside the gene matches: 4. The CDR3 has 14 amino acids. In germline, CDR1 is SGHRS, CDR2 YFSETQ. The CDR3 is CASIRGGSTDTQYF. In nucleotides, the CDR3 is TGCGCCAGCATTCGCGGGGGTAGCACAGATACGCAGTATTTT.

This chain joins TRBV5-1 and TRBJ2-1, with 9 bases matching TRBD2. V lost 4 bases and J lost 6; bases outside the gene matches: 8. The length of the CDR3 is 15 residues. Germline V gives CDR1 SGHRS, CDR2 YFSETQ. This CDR3 is CASSPEASGVNEQFF. CDR3 nucleotide sequence: TGCGCCAGCAGCCCGGAGGCTAGCGGGGTCAATGAGCAGTTCTTC.

The J gene is TRBJ1-4, the V gene TRBV28; 9 positions agree with TRBD1. The J segment lost 0 bases and the V segment lost 5 bases, leaving 4 bases of the junction unmatched. The CDR3 is 16 amino acids. Germline V gene sequence: CDR1 MDHEN, CDR2 SYDVKM. This CDR3 reads CASSPRQGATNEKLFF. In DNA, the CDR3 is TGTGCCAGCAGTCCTCGACAGGGGGCAACTAATGAAAAACTGTTTTTT.

Only a few counts were recorded for this clone. The chain joins TRBV18 to TRBJ1-1, with D possibly matching TRBD1 (5 bases). The CDR3 length is 15 residues. Looked up from germline, CDR1 is KGHSH and CDR2 is LQKENI. Trimming removed 8 bases from V and 4 bases from J, with 20 bases in between. CDR3 residues: CASTEQVGLLTEAFF. In DNA, the CDR3 is TGTGCCAGCACAGAACAGGTGGGCCTCCTCACTGAAGCTTTCTTT.

The chain is built from TRBV27 and TRBJ1-4; no reliable D call. V gave up 3 bases and J gave up 8 bases, with 16 bases separating them. The CDR3 spans 15 residues. Germline loops: CDR1 MNHEY, CDR2 SMNVEV (reference sequence). This CDR3 reads CASSFGRAVGEKLFF. The CDR3 DNA is TGTGCCAGCAGTTTTGGTAGGGCGGTCGGGGAAAAACTGTTTTTT. Together with reference TRBV27 and TRBJ1-4, the CDR3 gives the full variable domain: EAQVTQNPRYLITVTGKKLTVTCSQNMNHEYMSWYRQDPGLGLRQIYYSMNVEVTDKGDVPEGYKVSRKEKRNFPLILESPSPNQTSLYFCASSFGRAVGEKLFFGSGTQLSVL.

The sample holds a few counts of this clone. The V call is TRBV2, the J call TRBJ2-3; D is perhaps TRBD2 (5 bases). Germline V gives CDR1 SNHLY, CDR2 FYNNEI. The V end was cut by 2 bases, the J end by 1 base, with 10 bases between. CDR3 length equals 15 residues. This CDR3 reads CASSERSGGTDTQYF. The CDR3 DNA reads as TGTGCCAGCAGTGAACGGAGCGGTGGCACAGATACGCAGTATTTT.

This clone was counted between two and nine times. The chain combines TRBV6-5 with TRBJ2-2, with D tentatively TRBD2 (6 bases). Trimming cost V 4 bases and J 4 bases, with 16 bases left between them. The CDR3 length is 16 residues. CDR1 is MNHEY, CDR2 SVGAGI, per germline. CDR3 protein: CASSLGYGRGTGELFF. In DNA form, the CDR3 reads TGTGCCAGCAGTTTGGGTTACGGGAGAGGCACCGGGGAGCTGTTTTTT.

The chain couples TRBV6-2 or TRBV6-3 to TRBJ2-1; 8 positions match TRBD1. The CDR3 has 16 amino acids. Germline V gene lookup returns CDR1 MNHEY and CDR2 SVGEGT. After removal of 2 bases from V and 5 bases from J, the junction contained 8 bases not matched to a gene. Here the CDR3 DNA reads TGTGCCAGCAGTTACGAGGACAGGGTGGGGGACAATGAGCAGTTCTTC. As protein: CASSYEDRVGDNEQFF.

The V and J genes are TRBV5-4 and TRBJ2-5; 9 positions agree with TRBD1. Germline V gives CDR1 SGHNT, CDR2 YYREEE (reference sequence). After removal of 4 bases from V and 2 bases from J, the junction contained 3 bases not matched to a gene. The CDR3 sequence is 14 residues long. The CDR3 loop reads CASSPGTGQETQYF. The CDR3 coding sequence is TGTGCCAGCAGCCCTGGGACAGGGCAAGAGACCCAGTACTTC.

The chain couples TRBV12-3 or TRBV12-4 to TRBJ2-5, with a tentative D call TRBD2 (7 bases). The CDR3 extends over 13 amino acids. Deletions cut 8 bases from V and 6 bases from J, with 16 bases between. The CDR3 bases are TGTGCCAGCCGCTGGGGGGGGCAACAGACCCAGTACTTC. It encodes CASRWGGQQTQYF.

The gene calls are TRBV19 and TRBJ1-2; D unresolved. The length of the CDR3 is 13 residues. V dropped 7 bases and J dropped 9 bases, with 18 bases sitting between them. Looked up from germline, CDR1 is LNHDA and CDR2 is SQIVND (reference sequence). The CDR3: CASISSAYASYTF. The CDR3, as DNA: TGTGCCAGTATTAGTTCCGCCTATGCCAGCTACACCTTC.

This chain uses TRBV11-3 with TRBJ2-1, with a weak D call TRBD1 (6 bases). The germline V gene has CDR1 SGHNT and CDR2 YENEEA. V lost 2 bases and J 0 bases, leaving 14 bases between the germline ends. This CDR3 contains 17 residues. In DNA, the CDR3 is TGTGCCAGCAGCTTATTAGGGGGACGGAGCTCCTACAATGAGCAGTTCTTC. Its protein is CASSLLGGRSSYNEQFF.

The rearrangement joins TRBV30 to TRBJ1-3, with 7 positions matching TRBD1. V shed 0 bases and J 4 bases; nucleotides not matched to a gene: 9. This CDR3 has 16 residues. Germline CDR1 GTSNPN, CDR2 SVGIG (reference sequence). In nucleotides, the CDR3 is TGTGCCTGGAGTGTTCAGGAGACAGGGACAGGAAACACCATATATTTT. Translation: CAWSVQETGTGNTIYF.

This rearrangement joins TRBV4-2 to TRBJ2-7; 9 bases are shared with TRBD2. The trim removed 2 bases at V and 0 bases at J, leaving 5 bases unmatched. This CDR3 is 16 amino acids long. Looked up from germline, CDR1 is LGHNA and CDR2 is YNFKEQ. The CDR3 sequence is CASSQRLAVSSYEQYF. CDR3 bases: TGTGCCAGCAGCCAAAGACTAGCGGTTAGCTCCTACGAGCAGTACTTC.

By its share, this clone is hyperexpanded. This chain joins TRBV7-9 and TRBJ2-7; maybe TRBD1 (6 bases). CDR3 length equals 17 residues. The V gene's germline CDR1 is SEHNR and CDR2 FQNEAQ (reference sequence). V lost 4 bases and J lost 3, with 22 bases in between. The CDR3 coding sequence is TGTGCCAGCAGCTCAACAGGGCGCTCGACACTACACTACGAGCAGTACTTC. Encoded protein: CASSSTGRSTLHYEQYF.

Judged by abundance, this clone is large. V gene TRBV7-9 combines with J gene TRBJ1-4, with 9 positions matching TRBD1. Germline CDR1 SEHNR, CDR2 FQNEAQ (reference sequence). Unmatched junction bases numbered 9, after V lost 6 bases and J lost 10 bases. CDR3 length equals 14 residues. The CDR3 spells CASRGDRALGKLFF. The DNA of the CDR3 is TGTGCCAGCAGGGGGGACAGGGCCCTTGGAAAACTGTTTTTT.

The J gene is TRBJ2-5, the V gene TRBV5-4; tentatively, D is TRBD2 (5 bases). Germline values: CDR1 SGHNT, CDR2 YYREEE (reference sequence). The CDR3 has 16 residues. V was clipped by 4 bases and J by 3 bases, with 19 bases between them. The CDR3 DNA reads as TGTGCCAGCAGCCCCGGAGTTACGGGAACGGAAGAGACCCAGTACTTC. Amino acids: CASSPGVTGTEETQYF. The whole variable domain, remainder taken from reference TRBV5-4 and TRBJ2-5, is ETGVTQSPTHLIKTRGQQVTLRCSSQSGHNTVSWYQQALGQGPQFIFQYYREEENGRGNFPPRFSGLQFPNYSSELNVNALELDDSALYLCASSPGVTGTEETQYFGPGTRLLVL.

This clone was recorded only once. J is TRBJ2-1 and V is TRBV19; D ambiguous. The V gene's germline CDR1 is LNHDA and CDR2 SQIVND (reference sequence). CDR3 length equals 14 residues. V shed 7 bases and J shed 9 bases, with 19 bases lying between them. The CDR3 region is CASTKRADAGEQFF. DNA for the CDR3: TGTGCCAGTACAAAACGGGCCGACGCTGGTGAGCAGTTCTTC.

This chain links TRBV19 with TRBJ1-6, with no clear D. Trimming took off 6 bases at V and 6 bases at J, with 6 bases between the two ends. The CDR3 spans 12 residues. From germline, CDR1 is LNHDA and CDR2 SQIVND (reference sequence). The CDR3 spells CASSVSNSPLHF. The CDR3 DNA reads TGTGCCAGTAGCGTCAGTAATTCACCCCTCCACTTT.

This sequence joins TRBV19 and TRBJ1-2, with TRBD1 identical over 7 bases. Trimming removed 3 bases from V and 4 bases from J; junction bases left unmatched: 14. Germline V gene data show CDR1 as LNHDA and CDR2 as SQIVND (reference sequence). The CDR3 is made up of 17 amino acids. The CDR3 DNA sequence: TGTGCCAGTAGTATGATTCTAGGGGGGACAGCCCTCTATGGCTACACCTTC. Its translation is CASSMILGGTALYGYTF.

This chain links TRBV6-1 with TRBJ1-5; 11 bases fit TRBD1. With 2 bases clipped from V and 3 bases from J, the junction kept 12 bases outside the gene matches. The CDR3 is made up of 19 amino acids. The germline V gene encodes CDR1 MNHNS and CDR2 SASEGT. Written as DNA, the CDR3 is TGTGCCAGCAGTGAAATACGGACAGGGGGCACACCCATCAATCAGCCCCAGCATTTT. This encodes CASSEIRTGGTPINQPQHF.

The CDR3 here is CASKFQGTSGEQYF. CDR3 DNA: TGTGCCAGCAAGTTCCAGGGGACTAGCGGCGAGCAGTACTTC. The chain links TRBV6-5 to TRBJ2-7; 11 bases fit TRBD2. V shed 7 bases and J 6 bases; nucleotides not matched to a gene: 8. This CDR3 is 14 amino acids long. In germline, CDR1 is MNHEY, CDR2 SVGAGI.

The chain's CDR3 is CASSRTNSPLHF. The CDR3 DNA reads as TGTGCCAGCAGCAGAACGAATTCACCCCTCCACTTT. The J gene is TRBJ1-6, the V gene TRBV3-1 (or the pseudogene TRBV3-2), with D unresolved. Germline CDR1 is LGHDT and CDR2 is YNNKEL (reference sequence). V lost 5 bases to trimming and J lost 7 bases, with 6 bases between them. The CDR3 loop spans 12 amino acids.